A selection of T cell receptor beta chains follows, all from one sample in a study of T cell repertoires in cytomegalovirus infection. Each CDR3 protein is one row after TCRdb ran MiXCR on the reads. The sample holds more than 650,000 distinct CDR3 sequences; roughly a third are singletons and the top ten take 2.5% to 3%. The sequenced sample consisted of PBMCs. All receptors come from a human donor in good health (CMV status not recorded). Some clones in this sample may be carry-over from other donors' samples. The CDR3 runs from the conserved cysteine through the conserved F or W. Each record gives: V gene, J gene, clone size, D gene, CDR3 DNA, CDR3 protein. D genes are given only for firm matches. The size of a clone is reported for some rows only, either as once, few or many, or as a class for expanded clones.

V: TRBV28; J: TRBJ2-2; size: -; D: -; DNA: TGTGCCAGCAGTTTATATCCGGGTACGAACACCGGGGAGCTGTTTTTT; CDR3: CASSLYPGTNTGELFF
V: TRBV3-1; J: TRBJ2-5; size: -; D: TRBD2; DNA: TGTGCCAGCAGCCAATGGACCCGACTAGCGGGAGATCAAGAGACCCAGTACTTC; CDR3: CASSQWTRLAGDQETQYF
V: TRBV7-2; J: TRBJ2-1; size: -; D: -; DNA: TGTGCCAGCAGCTTAGGAGGGAGACAGCATTTCTTC; CDR3: CASSLGGRQHFF
V: TRBV19; J: TRBJ2-6; size: -; D: -; DNA: TGTGCCAGTAGTTGGAGGGAGAGCCTTGGGGCCAACGTCCTGACTTTC; CDR3: CASSWRESLGANVLTF
V: TRBV4-1; J: TRBJ2-4; size: once; D: -; DNA: TGCGCCAGCATCCAAACAGGGCCCAAAAACATTCAGTACTTC; CDR3: CASIQTGPKNIQYF
V: TRBV10-3; J: TRBJ2-1; size: -; D: -; DNA: TGTGCCATCAGCATAAGCGACGGGAGCTCCTACAATGAGCAGTTCTTC; CDR3: CAISISDGSSYNEQFF
V: TRBV7-6; J: TRBJ2-3; size: -; D: TRBD2; DNA: TGTGCCAGCAGCTTATATGGAGCGGGAGGAGATACAGATACGCAGTATTTT; CDR3: CASSLYGAGGDTDTQYF
V: TRBV4-2; J: TRBJ2-5; size: -; D: TRBD1; DNA: TGTGCCATAGCACAGGGGGCGGGGGAGACCCAGTACTTC; CDR3: CAIAQGAGETQYF
V: TRBV19; J: TRBJ1-1; size: -; D: TRBD1; DNA: TGTGCCAGTAGTATCCGGACAGGGGAAAACACTGAAGCTTTCTTT; CDR3: CASSIRTGENTEAFF
V: TRBV19; J: TRBJ2-7; size: few; D: -; DNA: TGTGCCAGTAGTTATCAGGCATCCTACGAGCAGTACTTC; CDR3: CASSYQASYEQYF
V: TRBV6-2/TRBV6-3; J: TRBJ1-5; size: few; D: -; DNA: TGTGCCAGCAGGAACGCAGGGGACTCTAGCAATCAGCCCCAGCATTTT; CDR3: CASRNAGDSSNQPQHF
V: TRBV7-2; J: TRBJ2-3; size: few; D: -; DNA: TGTGCCAGCAGCTTAATGGCAGGGATCACAGATACGCAGTATTTT; CDR3: CASSLMAGITDTQYF
V: TRBV6-6; J: TRBJ2-5; size: -; D: -; DNA: TGTGCCAGCAGTTACTCCAGAGGGGGGCTAGCGGTCCAAGAGACCCAGTACTTC; CDR3: CASSYSRGGLAVQETQYF
V: TRBV28; J: TRBJ1-3; size: few; D: -; DNA: TGTGCCACAACGGACAGTATGGGAAACACCATATATTTT; CDR3: CATTDSMGNTIYF
V: TRBV11-2; J: TRBJ2-7; size: few; D: -; DNA: TGTGCCAGCAGCGTTGGGCGGGGTAGTCTCTACGAGCAGTACTTC; CDR3: CASSVGRGSLYEQYF
V: TRBV6-2/TRBV6-3; J: TRBJ1-2; size: once; D: -; DNA: TGTGCCAGCAGTTCCTCCCCCCTCAAACTGAACTATGGCTACACCTTC; CDR3: CASSSSPLKLNYGYTF
V: TRBV2; J: TRBJ1-1; size: -; D: -; DNA: TGTGCCAGCTTTGCGAGGGAAGCTTTCTTT; CDR3: CASFAREAFF
V: TRBV12-3/TRBV12-4; J: TRBJ2-7; size: few; D: -; DNA: TGTGCCAGCAGTTTCTCTACTTTCTCCTACGAGCAGTACTTC; CDR3: CASSFSTFSYEQYF
V: TRBV12-3/TRBV12-4; J: TRBJ1-2; size: -; D: -; DNA: TGTTCCAGCAGGGTAGCGAGCCTCTATGGCTCCACCTTC; CDR3: CSSRVASLYGSTF
V: TRBV28; J: TRBJ2-2; size: once; D: -; DNA: TGTGCCAGCAGTTTCGGGCCGCTGCGGGAGCTGTTTTTT; CDR3: CASSFGPLRELFF
V: TRBV7-2; J: TRBJ2-5; size: -; D: TRBD2; DNA: TGTGCCAGCAGCATCGGGAGGGCCCCAGCGCCCCAGTACTTC; CDR3: CASSIGRAPAPQYF
V: TRBV4-1; J: TRBJ1-2; size: few; D: -; DNA: TGCGCCAGCAGCCAAGATCGGAGAAACTATGGCTACACCTTC; CDR3: CASSQDRRNYGYTF
V: TRBV4-1; J: TRBJ1-4; size: few; D: -; DNA: TGCGCCAGCCGTCCACAGGGACCCATCGAAAAACTGTTTTTT; CDR3: CASRPQGPIEKLFF
V: TRBV7-3; J: TRBJ2-3; size: -; D: -; DNA: TGTGCCAGCAGCTTAAGTGCCAGCAACACAGATACGCAGTATTTT; CDR3: CASSLSASNTDTQYF
V: TRBV2; J: TRBJ2-7; size: -; D: -; DNA: TGTGCCAGCAGTGAAAGGAGCCACGAGCAGTACTTC; CDR3: CASSERSHEQYF
V: TRBV28; J: TRBJ2-5; size: few; D: TRBD2; DNA: TGTGCCAGCAGCCGACCTGGAGTTACGGGGGGGCCCCGTCAGTACTTC; CDR3: CASSRPGVTGGPRQYF
V: TRBV28; J: TRBJ2-7; size: -; D: TRBD1; DNA: TGTGCCAGCAGTCCGACAGGGAACACCTACGAGCAGTACTTC; CDR3: CASSPTGNTYEQYF
V: TRBV12-3/TRBV12-4; J: TRBJ2-7; size: many; D: TRBD1; DNA: TGTGCCAGCAGTTCATACAGGGGGCCTGCTGGCGAGCAGTACTTC; CDR3: CASSSYRGPAGEQYF
V: TRBV3-1; J: TRBJ1-2; size: -; D: TRBD1; DNA: TGTGCCAGCACTCGAAAGCCGGGACAGGGCTATGGCTACACCTTC; CDR3: CASTRKPGQGYGYTF
V: TRBV28; J: TRBJ1-5; size: few; D: -; DNA: TGTGCCAGCAGTTTAGGGCCGGGGGAATGGAATCAGCCCCAGCATTTT; CDR3: CASSLGPGEWNQPQHF
V: TRBV10-3; J: TRBJ1-3; size: few; D: -; DNA: TGTGCCATCAGTGATGCCCTTCCAGGGAAGGAAAACACCATATATTTT; CDR3: CAISDALPGKENTIYF